This TCR beta chain was captured in a study of blood T cell repertoires in COVID-19. Study details: There were acute and convalescent COVID-19 samples, and they came from the United States, Italy and Spain. Nucleic acid was either cDNA or gDNA, and it came from T cells, B-cell-depleted T cells, or PBMCs.

CDR1 SGHKS and CDR2 YYEKEE come from the germline V gene (reference sequence). J was trimmed by 8 bases and V by 4 bases; bases with no gene match: 8. This CDR3 comprises 13 residues. This clone occurred once. Sequenced by immunoSEQ multiplex PCR; TCRdb stores in-frame clones only, minus some. Of about 90,000 clones listed, 76% are singletons. Sequencing was performed on peripheral blood. This TCR was sampled from a man between 65 and 85 years old with acute or convalescent COVID-19. The rearrangement uses TRBV5-5 and TRBJ1-2, with 7 bases fitting TRBD1. The DNA of the CDR3 is TGTGCCAGCAGCCCCGGGACAGCGAGGGGCTACACCTTC. Encoded protein: CASSPGTARGYTF.